Detailed here is one T cell receptor (beta chain). Its antigen is not known. This specimen belongs to a study of cytomegalovirus exposure and HLA in healthy donors. Background on the study: A prior analysis found around 110 million unique TCR beta sequences from 150 million to 200 million T cells. In an early release, HLA-typed donors contributed 75 million to 85 million unique TCR sequences.

Germline CDR1 and CDR2: MGHRA and YSYEKL. This CDR3 has 19 residues. V lost 5 bases, J lost 7 bases, and 22 bases stayed unmatched. PCR amplification relied on 60 Vbeta primers (plus 13 Jbeta primers). Method: immunoSEQ multiplex PCR; TCRdb's copy keeps in-frame clones and lacks some. The data show about 88,000 clones, and the top ten clones hold approximately 6%. General study points: In a later analysis, the majority of CMV-associated beta chains seemingly showed HLA restriction. Cytomegalovirus association was listed for approximately 150 TCR beta chains.

Sample: PBMCs. The V and J genes are TRBV4-1 and TRBJ1-2; 10 bases line up with TRBD1. The clonotype comes from a girl aged 10 to 17 in good health and CMV-seropositive. The CDR3 spells CASSKARGDRGLTTVGYTF. In DNA form, the CDR3 reads TGCGCCAGCAGCAAGGCGAGAGGGGACAGGGGATTAACAACGGTTGGCTACACCTTC.